The 17 T cell receptor beta chains presented below share a single source sample, sequenced in a study of T cell clonotyping in hematopoietic cell transplantation. Data came from immunoSEQ multiplex PCR; TCRdb stores just in-frame clones and leaves some out. The sample records more than 40,000 clones, roughly 85% being singletons. Time point here: recipient sample about 28 days before transplant, after cytoreduction. The input for sequencing was peripheral blood mononuclear cells, taken before stem cell transplant. These TCRs come from a man aged 55 to 70 with acute myeloid leukemia. Some clones in this sample may be carry-over from other donors' samples.

CDR3 protein: CASNMKTEQYF. The DNA of the CDR3 is TGTGCCAGCAACATGAAGACCGAGCAGTACTTC. This sequence joins TRBV2 and TRBJ2-7; D gene unclear. V was cut by 7 bases and J by 6 bases, with 10 bases left in between. The CDR3 extends over 11 amino acids. Germline CDR1 and CDR2: SNHLY and FYNNEI.

This clone was detected once. This rearrangement joins TRBV5-1 to TRBJ2-7; the match to TRBD1 covers 7 bases. The CDR3 totals 15 residues. Germline V CDR1 and CDR2: SGHRS, YFSETQ. V shed 4 bases, J shed 1 base, and the junction held 8 bases outside the gene matches. The CDR3 protein is CASSATGDLSYEQYF. The CDR3 coding sequence is TGCGCCAGCAGCGCCACAGGGGACCTGTCCTACGAGCAGTACTTC.

In the case of this clone: Sequence at one end of the junction differs from germline and may be a read error. This chain joins TRBV28 and TRBJ1-6; D remains ambiguous. The CDR3 contains 12 residues. Germline V gene data show CDR1 as MDHEN and CDR2 as SYDVKM. The DNA of the CDR3 is TGTACCAGCAGCGCAGTTAATTCACCCCTCCACTTT. Its translation: CTSSAVNSPLHF.

This chain uses TRBV6-5 with TRBJ2-7, with D maybe TRBD1 (5 bases). Germline V lookup: CDR1 MNHEY, CDR2 SVGAGI. Trimming left V 5 bases short and J 4 bases short, with 15 bases between. The CDR3 loop spans 14 amino acids. CDR3 sequence (DNA): TGTGCCAGCAGTCCGCCCTCAAGACAGTACGAGCAGTACTTC. Translated: CASSPPSRQYEQYF.

The chain uses TRBV6-1 and TRBJ1-5; possibly TRBD1 for D (5 bases). This CDR3 spans 15 amino acids. Deletions cut 3 bases from V and 7 bases from J, with 16 bases between. CDR1 and CDR2 from the germline V gene are MNHNS and SASEGT. The DNA of the CDR3 is TGTGCCAGCAGTGACGGCGACAGTTCGTGGCAGCCCCAGCATTTT. Translating it yields CASSDGDSSWQPQHF.

The chain combines TRBV5-1 with TRBJ2-2; TRBD1 is a possible D gene (6 bases). Germline V lookup: CDR1 SGHRS, CDR2 YFSETQ. The CDR3 has 14 residues. The V gene lost 4 bases and the J gene lost 6 bases, with 13 bases spanning the gap. This chain's CDR3 is CASSGRQDAGELFF. The CDR3 coding sequence is TGCGCCAGCAGCGGGAGACAGGACGCCGGGGAGCTGTTTTTT.

The rearrangement uses TRBV28 and TRBJ2-7; D possibly matches TRBD1 or TRBD2 (5 bases each). V lost 6 bases and J 7 bases, leaving 10 bases between the germline ends. The CDR3 loop spans 11 amino acids. The V gene's germline CDR1 is MDHEN and CDR2 SYDVKM. CDR3 sequence reads: CASRQGEEQYF. CDR3 in DNA: TGTGCCAGCAGGCAGGGAGAGGAGCAGTACTTC. The whole variable domain, remainder taken from reference TRBV28 and TRBJ2-7, is DVKVTQSSRYLVKRTGEKVFLECVQDMDHENMFWYRQDPGLGLRLIYFSYDVKMKEKGDIPEGYSVSREKKERFSLILESASTNQTSMYLCASRQGEEQYFGPGTRLTVT.

Points on this clone: Relative to the germline gene, one junction end is altered; a read error may explain this. V and J are TRBV2 and TRBJ2-7; 10 positions agree with TRBD1. CDR1 is SNHLY, CDR2 FYNNEI, per germline. The CDR3 is made up of 13 amino acids. Written as DNA, the CDR3 is TGTGCCAGCAGGACCGGGACAGGGGCCCGTATGTCCTTC. Translation gives CASRTGTGARMSF.

The chain carries TRBV6-1 and TRBJ2-7, with a possible D match to TRBD2 (5 bases). V was pared by 4 bases and J by 6 bases, with 13 bases between. Germline-derived CDR1 and CDR2 are MNHNS and SASEGT. The CDR3 runs to 13 residues. The CDR3 DNA sequence: TGTGCCAGCAGTGGGCAGACACGGGGCGAGCAGTACTTC. It is translated as CASSGQTRGEQYF.

The V gene is TRBV11-2, the J gene TRBJ2-6, with D hard to call. CDR3 length equals 16 residues. V lost 1 base and J 2 bases, leaving 9 bases between the germline ends. CDR1 is SGHAT, CDR2 FQNNGV, per germline. The CDR3 here is CASSLGASAGANVLTF. The CDR3 DNA sequence: TGTGCCAGCAGCTTAGGGGCCAGCGCTGGGGCCAACGTCCTGACTTTC.

The rearrangement joins TRBV19 to TRBJ1-3; 10 bases match TRBD1. The germline CDR1 and CDR2 sequences are LNHDA and SQIVND (reference sequence). J was trimmed by 2 bases and V by 9 bases; bases with no gene match: 7. The CDR3 extends over 15 amino acids. Here the CDR3 DNA reads TGTGCCAGCAGCCCAGGGACAGGGGCTGGAAACACCATATATTTT. Residues: CASSPGTGAGNTIYF.

The chain combines TRBV29-1 with TRBJ2-1, with no clear D. This CDR3 is 16 amino acids long. The V gene lost 5 bases and the J gene lost 4 bases, with 21 bases spanning the gap. CDR1 is SQVTM and CDR2 is ANQGSEA in the germline V gene. The CDR3 spells CSVTPRSKTWYNEQFF. As DNA, the CDR3 is TGCAGCGTTACCCCGAGATCAAAGACATGGTACAATGAGCAGTTCTTC.

The chain combines TRBV30 with TRBJ1-1; 9 positions match TRBD1. Germline V CDR1 and CDR2: GTSNPN, SVGIG (reference sequence). The CDR3 covers 12 residues. Trimming took 5 bases from V and 6 from J; bases not matched to a gene: 4. CDR3 protein: CAWGDRAPEAFF. As DNA, the CDR3 is TGTGCCTGGGGGGACAGGGCTCCTGAAGCTTTCTTT.

The V gene is TRBV7-9, the J gene TRBJ1-1; possibly TRBD1 for D (6 bases). In germline, CDR1 is SEHNR, CDR2 FQNEAQ (reference sequence). CDR3 size: 12 residues. With 3 bases removed from V and 8 bases from J, the gap between germline ends came to 10 bases. CDR3 DNA: TGTGCCAGCAGCTTGACAGGTAGGGAAGCTTTCTTT. Translated: CASSLTGREAFF. The whole variable domain, remainder taken from reference TRBV7-9 and TRBJ1-1, is DTGVSQNPRHKITKRGQNVTFRCDPISEHNRLYWYRQTLGQGPEFLTYFQNEAQLEKSRLLSDRFSAERPKGSFSTLEIQRTEQGDSAMYLCASSLTGREAFFGQGTRLTVV.

The V gene is TRBV9, the J gene TRBJ1-1; D is possibly TRBD1 (6 bases). CDR1 is SGDLS, CDR2 YYNGEE, per germline. The V and J ends lost 0 bases and 0 bases respectively, with 12 bases between them. This CDR3 region has 16 residues. Here the CDR3 DNA reads TGTGCCAGCAGCGTAGAAGGGGGAGTTTTGAACACTGAAGCTTTCTTT. Amino acid sequence: CASSVEGGVLNTEAFF. The entire variable domain, with the rest obtained from reference TRBV9 and TRBJ1-1, is as follows: DSGVTQTPKHLITATGQRVTLRCSPRSGDLSVYWYQQSLDQGLQFLIQYYNGEERAKGNILERFSAQQFPDLHSELNLSSLELGDSALYFCASSVEGGVLNTEAFFGQGTRLTVV.

This clone was recorded only once. The V and J genes are TRBV7-8 and TRBJ2-3; 15 positions agree with TRBD2. The V and J ends lost 5 bases and 5 bases, in that order; junction bases with no gene match: 11. Germline assignment: CDR1 SGHVS and CDR2 FQNEAQ. The CDR3 contains 18 residues. The CDR3, as DNA: TGTGCCAGCAGCCGCGGACTAGCGGGGGGGCTGTCGAAAGATACGCAGTATTTT. Translation gives CASSRGLAGGLSKDTQYF.

The V call is TRBV11-3, the J call TRBJ2-7; D perhaps matches TRBD2 (5 bases). V lost 2 bases to trimming and J lost 0 bases, with 8 bases between them. This CDR3 region has 14 residues. Looked up from germline, CDR1 is SGHNT and CDR2 is YENEEA. The CDR3 bases are TGTGCCAGCAGCTTAAATCGGGGCTCCTACGAGCAGTACTTC. Translating gives CASSLNRGSYEQYF.